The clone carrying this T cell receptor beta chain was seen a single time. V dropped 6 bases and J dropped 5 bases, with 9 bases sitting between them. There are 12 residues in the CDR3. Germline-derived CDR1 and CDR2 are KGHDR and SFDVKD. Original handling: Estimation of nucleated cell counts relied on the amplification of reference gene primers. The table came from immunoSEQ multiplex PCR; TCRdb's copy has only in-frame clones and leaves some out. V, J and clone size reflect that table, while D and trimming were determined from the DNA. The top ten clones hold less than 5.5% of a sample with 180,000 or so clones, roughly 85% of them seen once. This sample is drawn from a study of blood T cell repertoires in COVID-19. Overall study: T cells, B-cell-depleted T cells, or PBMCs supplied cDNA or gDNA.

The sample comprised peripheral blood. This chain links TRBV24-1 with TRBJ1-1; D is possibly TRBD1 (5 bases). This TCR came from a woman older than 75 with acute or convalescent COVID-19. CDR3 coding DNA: TGTGCCACCAGTCGGGGGAGGACTGAAGCTTTCTTT. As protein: CATSRGRTEAFF.